These 9 T cell receptor beta chains were sequenced from one sample in a study of cytomegalovirus exposure and HLA in healthy donors. Primers included in the PCR were 60 Vbeta and 13 Jbeta primers. Clones were sequenced by immunoSEQ multiplex PCR, and TCRdb holds only the in-frame ones, with some missing. Recorded for this sample: some 75,000 clones. Sample: PBMCs. Receptors originate from a man between 40 and 49 years old in good health and CMV-seronegative.

The V gene is TRBV5-4, the J gene TRBJ1-1, with D possibly TRBD1 on 6 matching bases. Trimming shortened V by 4 bases and J by 3 bases, and 10 bases separated the two germline ends. This CDR3 region has 13 residues. Germline loops: CDR1 SGHNT, CDR2 YYREEE (reference sequence). CDR3 sequence (DNA): TGTGCCAGCAGCCTGAACAGGGACACTGAAGCTTTCTTT. Amino acid sequence: CASSLNRDTEAFF.

The gene calls are TRBV10-2 and TRBJ1-3, with D unresolved. Germline loops: CDR1 WSHSY, CDR2 SAAADI. CDR3 length: 14 amino acids. With 4 bases removed from V and 0 bases from J, the gap between germline ends came to 7 bases. The CDR3 nucleotides read TGCGCCAGCAGTGGACAAGTCTCTGGAAACACCATATATTTT. Translated, it gives CASSGQVSGNTIYF.

The gene calls are TRBV30 and TRBJ1-2; 8 nucleotides line up with TRBD1. CDR1 and CDR2 from the germline V gene are GTSNPN and SVGIG (reference sequence). CDR3 size: 12 residues. V lost 8 bases, J lost 5 bases, and 7 bases stayed unmatched. The DNA for the CDR3 is TGTGCCGGCGGACAGGGAGGATATGGCTACACCTTC. It codes for CAGGQGGYGYTF. Full variable domain (rest looked up from reference TRBV30 and TRBJ1-2): SQTIHQWPATLVQPVGSPLSLECTVEGTSNPNLYWYRQAAGRGLQLLFYSVGIGQISSEVPQNLSASRPQDRQFILSSKKLLLSDSGFYLCAGGQGGYGYTFGSGTRLTVV.

V usage is TRBV7-9 and J usage is TRBJ1-1; D unresolved. This CDR3 spans 11 amino acids. In germline, CDR1 is SEHNR, CDR2 FQNEAQ (reference sequence). Trimming removed 4 bases from V and 10 bases from J, with 10 bases in between. CDR3 amino acids: CASSSAHGAFF. The CDR3 nucleotides are TGTGCCAGCAGCTCCGCCCACGGAGCTTTCTTT. The whole variable domain, remainder taken from reference TRBV7-9 and TRBJ1-1, is DTGVSQNPRHKITKRGQNVTFRCDPISEHNRLYWYRQTLGQGPEFLTYFQNEAQLEKSRLLSDRFSAERPKGSFSTLEIQRTEQGDSAMYLCASSSAHGAFFGQGTRLTVV.

The V and J genes are TRBV27 and TRBJ2-1; 11 nucleotides line up with TRBD2. There are 16 residues in the CDR3. Germline CDR1 reads MNHEY; CDR2 reads SMNVEV (reference sequence). Germline trimming cut 1 base from V and 7 bases from J; bases unmatched to any gene: 6. CDR3 nucleotides: TGTGCCAGCAGTTTATTTGCTAGCGGGAGGCGGAATGAGCAGTTCTTC. Translating it yields CASSLFASGRRNEQFF.

This chain uses TRBV9 with TRBJ1-3, with D tentatively TRBD1 (6 bases). The CDR3 contains 15 residues. Trimming took off 0 bases at V and 3 bases at J, with 10 bases between the two ends. Per the germline V gene, CDR1 is SGDLS and CDR2 is YYNGEE. DNA for the CDR3: TGTGCCAGCAGCGTAGAGCAGGGGCTTGGAAACACCATATATTTT. It translates to CASSVEQGLGNTIYF. The whole variable domain, filled in from reference TRBV9 and TRBJ1-3, reads DSGVTQTPKHLITATGQRVTLRCSPRSGDLSVYWYQQSLDQGLQFLIQYYNGEERAKGNILERFSAQQFPDLHSELNLSSLELGDSALYFCASSVEQGLGNTIYFGEGSWLTVV.

The rearrangement links TRBV30 to TRBJ2-3; 9 bases match TRBD1. J gave up 3 bases and V 3 bases, and 7 bases lay outside the gene matches. The CDR3 is 15 residues long. Germline-derived CDR1 and CDR2 are GTSNPN and SVGIG (reference sequence). DNA for the CDR3: TGTGCCTGGAGCATCGGACAGGGGAGTACAGATACGCAGTATTTT. Translated, it gives CAWSIGQGSTDTQYF. Together with reference TRBV30 and TRBJ2-3, the CDR3 gives the full variable domain: SQTIHQWPATLVQPVGSPLSLECTVEGTSNPNLYWYRQAAGRGLQLLFYSVGIGQISSEVPQNLSASRPQDRQFILSSKKLLLSDSGFYLCAWSIGQGSTDTQYFGPGTRLTVL.

The chain employs TRBV10-1 and TRBJ1-3; the match to TRBD1 covers 8 bases. The CDR3 is 15 amino acids. Germline V CDR1 and CDR2: WNHNN, SYGVQD (reference sequence). V was clipped by 3 bases and J by 4 bases; unmatched bases: 5. CDR3 sequence: CASSDFGQGGNTIYF. The CDR3 DNA sequence: TGCGCCAGCAGTGACTTCGGACAGGGAGGAAACACCATATATTTT.

This sequence joins TRBV6-5 and TRBJ1-2, with D tentatively TRBD1 (6 bases). V was shortened by 0 bases and J by 4 bases, with 12 bases between the two germline ends. The CDR3 is 15 amino acids. The germline V gene has CDR1 MNHEY and CDR2 SVGAGI. The CDR3 sequence is CASSYSAGATYGYTF. Written as DNA, the CDR3 is TGTGCCAGCAGTTACTCGGCAGGGGCCACCTATGGCTACACCTTC.